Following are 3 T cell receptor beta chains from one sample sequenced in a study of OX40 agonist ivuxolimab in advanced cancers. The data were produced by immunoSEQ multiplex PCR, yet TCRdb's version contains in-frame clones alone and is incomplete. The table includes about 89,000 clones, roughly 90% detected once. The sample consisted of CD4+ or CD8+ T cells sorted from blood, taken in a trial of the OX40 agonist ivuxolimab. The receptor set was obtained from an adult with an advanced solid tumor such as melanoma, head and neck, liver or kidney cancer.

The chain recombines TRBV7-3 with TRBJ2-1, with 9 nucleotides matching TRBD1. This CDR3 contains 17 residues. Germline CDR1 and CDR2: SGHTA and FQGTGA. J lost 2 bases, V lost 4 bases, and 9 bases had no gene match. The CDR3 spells CASSSTGTGNPYNEQFF. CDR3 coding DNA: TGTGCCAGCAGCTCCACCGGGACAGGGAACCCCTACAATGAGCAGTTCTTC.

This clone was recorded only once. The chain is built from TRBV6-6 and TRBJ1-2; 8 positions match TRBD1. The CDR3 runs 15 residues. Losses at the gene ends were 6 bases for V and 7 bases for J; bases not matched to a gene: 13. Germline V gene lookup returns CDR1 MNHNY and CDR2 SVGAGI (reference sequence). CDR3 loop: CASSPARTGNSGYTF. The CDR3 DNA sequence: TGTGCCAGCAGCCCAGCCCGGACAGGGAATAGTGGCTACACCTTC.

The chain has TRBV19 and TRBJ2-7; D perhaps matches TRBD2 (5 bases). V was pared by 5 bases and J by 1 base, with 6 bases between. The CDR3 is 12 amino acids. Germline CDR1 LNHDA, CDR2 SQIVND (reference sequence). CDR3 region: CASSRDSYEQYF. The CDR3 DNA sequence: TGTGCCAGTAGTCGGGATTCCTACGAGCAGTACTTC.